The 5 T cell receptor beta chains below come from one sample, sequenced in a study of T-cell reconstitution after alpha-beta-depleted transplantation in children. Unique molecular identifiers were used to barcode this TCRbeta library. Using its own MiXCR run on the PCR reads, TCRdb lists one record per CDR3 protein. The table lists about 690,000 distinct CDR3 sequences, roughly 15% of them singletons, with 0.8% to 1.1% in the top ten. The sample in question was PBMCs from the stem cell graft donor, obtained from the stem cell graft. The receptors come from a human donor who donated a stem cell graft to a child with acute myeloid leukemia.

This clonotype was detected ten times or more. The chain is built from TRBV20-1 and TRBJ1-2, with unresolved D. CDR1 DFQATT and CDR2 SNEGSKA come from the germline V gene (reference sequence). The CDR3 is made up of 15 amino acids. V dropped 3 bases and J dropped 4 bases, with 18 bases sitting between them. The CDR3, as DNA: TGCAGTGCTAGGCTCCTCGGTGGAGTGGGCTATGGCTACACCTTC. It yields the protein CSARLLGGVGYGYTF.

In this sample, this clonotype turned up a few times. The gene calls are TRBV10-3 and TRBJ1-6, with TRBD1 as a possible D gene (6 bases). Per the germline V gene, CDR1 is ENHRY and CDR2 is SYGVKD. The ends were cut back, 0 bases at V and 8 bases at J, with 8 bases in the middle. CDR3 length: 14 amino acids. CDR3 DNA: TGTGCCATCAGTGAGTCGGGGGCGGATTCACCCCTCCACTTT. Translated, it gives CAISESGADSPLHF.

The table lists this clonotype with a few counts. The chain carries TRBV7-2 and TRBJ1-4; no reliable D call. V was trimmed by 1 base and J by 4 bases, leaving 7 bases between them. The germline gives CDR1 SGHTA, CDR2 FQGNSA. This CDR3 spans 14 amino acids. In DNA, the CDR3 is TGTGCCAGCAGCTTAGGCCAGAATAATGAAAAACTGTTTTTT. Amino acid sequence: CASSLGQNNEKLFF.

The chain is built from TRBV25-1 and TRBJ2-1, with 7 bases lining up with TRBD2. Per germline, CDR1 MGHDK and CDR2 SYGVNS. The CDR3 totals 17 residues. V was clipped by 1 base and J by 2 bases; unmatched bases: 8. The CDR3 bases are TGTGCCAGCAGTGAATCCTGGGGGGGATCCACCTACAATGAGCAGTTCTTC. It encodes CASSESWGGSTYNEQFF.

In this sample, this clonotype turned up many times. This sequence joins TRBV20-1 and TRBJ2-1, with D unresolved. This CDR3 has 12 residues. Trimming cost V 6 bases and J 6 bases, with 12 bases left between them. Germline CDR1 DFQATT, CDR2 SNEGSKA (reference sequence). The CDR3 bases are TGCAGTGCCAGTTCCGATATCAATGAGCAGTTCTTC. It specifies CSASSDINEQFF.